The rows below give T cell receptor beta chains drawn from one sample of a study of T cell repertoires in cytomegalovirus infection. From the reads, TCRdb called clonotypes with MiXCR, one entry per CDR3 protein. Altogether around 70,000 distinct CDR3 sequences are present, about 26% being singletons, with the ten largest covering 50% to 70%. Antigens for these TCRs are unknown. This material consisted of CD8+ T cells from cultured PBMCs, taken from culture after CMV antigen stimulation. The receptors come from a human donor in good health (CMV status not recorded). Some clones in this sample may be carry-over from other donors' samples. The CDR3 runs from the conserved cysteine through the conserved F or W. The order of the fields is CDR3 length, D gene, J gene, V gene, clone size, CDR3 DNA, CDR3 protein. The D gene is left open where the match is weak. A clone size is listed for some rows: how often the clone was seen (once, few, many), or a class if it is expanded.

17 NA TRBJ2-1 TRBV24-1 NA TGTGCCACCAGTGATCAAGTGGGCACAGGGTTGAGTGGTGAGCAGTTCTTC CATSDQVGTGLSGEQFF
16 NA TRBJ2-2 TRBV7-6 many TGTGCCAGCAGCCCGACCCAGCGGACGAACACCGGGGAGCTGTTTTTT CASSPTQRTNTGELFF
14 NA TRBJ2-7 TRBV5-1 NA TGCGCCAGCAGCGCCGTACAAGGAACCTACGAGCAGTACTTC CASSAVQGTYEQYF
15 NA TRBJ1-5 TRBV30 NA TGTGCCTGGAGTGTACAGCGGGGAGGCAATCAGCCCCAGCATTTT CAWSVQRGGNQPQHF
12 NA TRBJ2-2 TRBV30 NA TGTGCCTGGAGACCCTCGACCGGGGAGCTGTTTTTT CAWRPSTGELFF
17 NA TRBJ2-3 TRBV5-6 few TGTGCCAGCAGCCTTTCATGGGAGCCGGCGGTTCCAGATACGCAGTATTTT CASSLSWEPAVPDTQYF
22 TRBD2 TRBJ2-1 TRBV10-3 NA TGTGCCATCAGTGAGTCAGGGCTAACGGGACTAGCGGATATCAGCTCCTACAATGAGCAGTTCTTC CAISESGLTGLADISSYNEQFF
15 TRBD1 TRBJ2-3 TRBV7-2 many TGTGCCAGCAGCTTAAGAGGGACAGAAAGGGATACGCAGTATTTT CASSLRGTERDTQYF
15 NA TRBJ1-5 TRBV27 medium-sized TGTGCCAGCAGTTTATCGGGAGTCTTCAATCAGCCCCAGCATTTT CASSLSGVFNQPQHF
12 NA TRBJ2-2 TRBV12-3/TRBV12-4 many TGTGCCAGCACAATGGGAACCGGGGAGCTGTTTTTT CASTMGTGELFF
15 NA TRBJ1-4 TRBV3-1 few TGTGCCAGCAGCCAAGATTTGACGGTAGGAGAAAAACTGTTTTTT CASSQDLTVGEKLFF
14 NA TRBJ1-1 TRBV12-3/TRBV12-4 many TGTGCCAGCAGACAGAGGGGTGTTAACACTGAAGCTTTCTTT CASRQRGVNTEAFF
14 TRBD1 TRBJ2-7 TRBV13 NA TGTGCCAGCAGCCGCACAGGGGAAAACTACGAGCAGTACTTC CASSRTGENYEQYF
14 NA TRBJ1-1 TRBV7-9 NA TGTGCCAGCAGCTTAGAGGGAGGGAACACTGAAGCTTTCTTT CASSLEGGNTEAFF
13 NA TRBJ2-2 TRBV30 NA TGTGCCTGGTCCGGGGAGAACACCGGGGAGCTGTTTTTT CAWSGENTGELFF
13 NA TRBJ1-2 TRBV27 NA TGTGCCAGCAGTCCTCACAGATACTATGGCTACACCTTC CASSPHRYYGYTF
16 NA TRBJ2-7 TRBV7-6 NA TGTGCCAGCAGCGGGCGTCGGGGGCAAGTTGTATACGAGCAGTACTTC CASSGRRGQVVYEQYF
13 NA TRBJ2-3 TRBV20-1 once TGCAGTGCTCAGACAGGATTTACAGATACGCAGTATTTT CSAQTGFTDTQYF
14 TRBD1 TRBJ2-7 TRBV19 NA TGTGCCAGTAGTATAGGACAGGGGACCTACGAGCAGTACTTC CASSIGQGTYEQYF
16 TRBD2 TRBJ2-3 TRBV7-2 many TGTGCCAGCAGCCGACGTGCGCGGGAGAGCCCAGATACGCAGTATTTT CASSRRARESPDTQYF
14 NA TRBJ2-7 TRBV6-2/TRBV6-3 NA TGTGCCAGCAGTTACTCTGGACAAATCTACGAGCAGTACTTC CASSYSGQIYEQYF
15 TRBD1 TRBJ2-7 TRBV11-2 few TGTGCCAGCAGCTATGGACAGGGAAGCTCCTACGAGCAGTACTTC CASSYGQGSSYEQYF
13 NA TRBJ2-5 TRBV7-8 few TGTGCCAGCAGCTTAGCGGGGTGGAAGACCCAGTACTTC CASSLAGWKTQYF
14 NA TRBJ1-2 TRBV5-4 few TGTGCCAGCAGCTTGGACGGATTCGGAAGTGGCTACACCTTC CASSLDGFGSGYTF
14 NA TRBJ2-7 TRBV5-4 NA TGTGCCAGCAGTTGGGACATGAGCTCCTACGAGCAGTACTTC CASSWDMSSYEQYF
15 NA TRBJ1-1 TRBV12-3/TRBV12-4 NA TGTGCCAGCAGTTCCAGGGTTCTGATGAACACTGAAGCTTTCTTT CASSSRVLMNTEAFF
15 NA TRBJ2-3 TRBV11-3 NA TGTGCCAGCAGCTCCGCCCTCGGGATCACAGATACGCAGTATTTT CASSSALGITDTQYF
15 NA TRBJ2-7 TRBV6-1 many TGTGCCAGCAGTGAAGCGCTCCAATCCCCCTACGAGCAGTACTTC CASSEALQSPYEQYF
14 NA TRBJ2-3 TRBV9 NA TGTGCCAGCAGCGAACAGGGTCGTACAGATACGCAGTATTTT CASSEQGRTDTQYF
16 TRBD1 TRBJ2-3 TRBV6-5 few TGTGCCAGCAGTACAGAACCGAGGGGGCACACAGATACGCAGTATTTT CASSTEPRGHTDTQYF
19 TRBD2 TRBJ2-1 TRBV11-2 NA TGTGCCAGCAGCTTTCCCAGGACTAGCGGGAGGGCCAGTTCTGGTAAGCAGTTCTTC CASSFPRTSGRASSGKQFF
11 TRBD2 TRBJ2-7 TRBV12-3/TRBV12-4 NA TGTGCCAGCTGGGGGGGGGGCGAGCAGTACTTC CASWGGGEQYF
18 TRBD2 TRBJ2-1 TRBV4-1 NA TGCGCCAGCAGCCCCACCTGGACTAGCGGAAGAAGTTACAATGAGCAGTTCTTC CASSPTWTSGRSYNEQFF
15 NA TRBJ2-5 TRBV7-6 NA TGTGCCAGCAGCCTTAGGGGTGGGGGCTCGGCGACCCAGTACTTC CASSLRGGGSATQYF
13 NA TRBJ2-1 TRBV15 NA TGTGCCACCAGCAGAGCCCGAGGCAATGAGCAGTTCTTC CATSRARGNEQFF
15 TRBD2 TRBJ2-1 TRBV7-3 NA TGTGCCAGCAGCCCGGGACTAATTAGCTACAATGAGCAGTTCTTC CASSPGLISYNEQFF
16 TRBD1 TRBJ1-6 TRBV7-2 NA TGTGCCAGCAGCGACCTAGGGACAGGGTTACGGTCACCCCTCCACTTT CASSDLGTGLRSPLHF
14 NA TRBJ2-5 TRBV10-1 NA TGCGCCAGCAGTGAGTCGCGTGGTGTCGGAGCCCAGTACTTC CASSESRGVGAQYF
15 NA TRBJ2-1 TRBV11-2 NA TGTGCCAGCAGCTTAGAAAGGAAGTCTTACGATGAGCAGTTCTTC CASSLERKSYDEQFF
16 TRBD1 TRBJ2-1 TRBV20-1 few TGCAGTGCTAGGATCGGGACAGGCGATTATTACAATGAGCAGTTCTTC CSARIGTGDYYNEQFF
12 NA TRBJ2-7 TRBV12-3/TRBV12-4 many TGTGCCAGCAGTTCAAACCACTACGAGCAGTACTTC CASSSNHYEQYF
19 NA TRBJ2-7 TRBV18 NA TGTGCCAGCTCCCCGGGAGGGACAGACCATAAGGATGGCTCCTACGAGCAGTACTTC CASSPGGTDHKDGSYEQYF
17 TRBD2 TRBJ2-3 TRBV13 few TGTGCCAGCAGCTTATCTTCGCGGGGGACCCGCACAGATACGCAGTATTTT CASSLSSRGTRTDTQYF
15 NA TRBJ2-7 TRBV7-9 few TGTGCCAGCAGCCCGGCGAGTGGGGTGTCCTACGAGCAGTACTTC CASSPASGVSYEQYF
15 TRBD1 TRBJ1-1 TRBV19 NA TGTGCCAGTAGTCCATCGACAGGGGGGAACACTGAAGCTTTCTTT CASSPSTGGNTEAFF
16 NA TRBJ2-7 TRBV7-8 few TGTGCCAGCAGCCTCCACCACACTAGCCCGTTGAACGAGCAGTACTTC CASSLHHTSPLNEQYF
16 TRBD2 TRBJ2-7 TRBV27 few TGTGCCAGCAGTTCCCCACTAGCGGGTCCATCCTACGAGCAGTACTTC CASSSPLAGPSYEQYF
15 NA TRBJ2-2 TRBV30 few TGTGCCTGGGTCCCCTCGCGACGTAACACCGGGGAGCTGTTTTTT CAWVPSRRNTGELFF